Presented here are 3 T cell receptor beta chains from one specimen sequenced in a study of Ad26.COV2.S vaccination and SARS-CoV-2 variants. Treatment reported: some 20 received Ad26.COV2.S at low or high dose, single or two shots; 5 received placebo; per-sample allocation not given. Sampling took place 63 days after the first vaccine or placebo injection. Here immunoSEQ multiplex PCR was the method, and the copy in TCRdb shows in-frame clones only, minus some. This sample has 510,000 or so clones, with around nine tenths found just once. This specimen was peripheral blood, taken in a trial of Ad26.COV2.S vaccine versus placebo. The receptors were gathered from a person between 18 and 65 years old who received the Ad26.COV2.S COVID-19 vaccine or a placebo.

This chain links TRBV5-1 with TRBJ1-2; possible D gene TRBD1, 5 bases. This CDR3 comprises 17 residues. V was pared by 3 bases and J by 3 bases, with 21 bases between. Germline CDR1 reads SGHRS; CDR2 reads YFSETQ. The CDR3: CASSSTGTGRVDYGYTF. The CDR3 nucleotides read TGCGCCAGCAGCTCAACCGGGACCGGAAGAGTTGACTATGGCTACACCTTC.

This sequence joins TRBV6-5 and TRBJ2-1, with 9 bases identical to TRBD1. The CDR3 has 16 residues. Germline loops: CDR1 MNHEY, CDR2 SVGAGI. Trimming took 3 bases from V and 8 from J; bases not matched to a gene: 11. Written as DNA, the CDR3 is TGTGCCAGCAGTTATTCCACCGGGACAGGGACTCATGAGCAGTTCTTC. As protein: CASSYSTGTGTHEQFF.

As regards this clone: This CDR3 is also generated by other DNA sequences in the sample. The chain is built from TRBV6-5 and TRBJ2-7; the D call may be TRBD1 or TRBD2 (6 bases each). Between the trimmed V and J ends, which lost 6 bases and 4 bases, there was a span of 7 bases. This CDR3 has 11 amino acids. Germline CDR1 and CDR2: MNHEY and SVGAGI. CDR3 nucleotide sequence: TGTGCCAGCAGAGGGGGGTACGAGCAGTACTTC. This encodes CASRGGYEQYF.